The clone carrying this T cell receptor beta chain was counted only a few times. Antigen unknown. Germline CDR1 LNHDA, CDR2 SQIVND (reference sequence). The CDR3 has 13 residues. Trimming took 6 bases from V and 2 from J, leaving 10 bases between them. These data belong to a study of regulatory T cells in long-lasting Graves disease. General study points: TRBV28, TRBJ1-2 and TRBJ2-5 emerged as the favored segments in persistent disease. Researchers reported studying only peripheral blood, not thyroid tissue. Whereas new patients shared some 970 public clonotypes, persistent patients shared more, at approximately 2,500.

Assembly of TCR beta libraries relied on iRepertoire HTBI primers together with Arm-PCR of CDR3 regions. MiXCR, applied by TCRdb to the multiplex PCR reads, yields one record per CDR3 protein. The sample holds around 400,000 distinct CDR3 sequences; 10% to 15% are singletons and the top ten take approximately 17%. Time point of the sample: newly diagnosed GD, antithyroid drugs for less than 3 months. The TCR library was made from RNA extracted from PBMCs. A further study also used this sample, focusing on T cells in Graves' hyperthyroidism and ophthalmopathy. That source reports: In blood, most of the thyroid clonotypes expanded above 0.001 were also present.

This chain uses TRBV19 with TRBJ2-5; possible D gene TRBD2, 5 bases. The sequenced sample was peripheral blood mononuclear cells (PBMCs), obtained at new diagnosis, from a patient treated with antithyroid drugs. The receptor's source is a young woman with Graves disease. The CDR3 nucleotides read TGTGCCAGTAGACTCGGGGAACAAGAGACCCAGTACTTC. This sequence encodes CASRLGEQETQYF.